This T cell receptor (beta chain) was retrieved from a study of post-analysis software for immune sequencing data. Findings and limits, study-wide: Strong co-clustering by F measure linked samples that shared a preparation batch. Those with multiple sclerosis, the patient group, showed significantly lower normalized Chao1 diversity than controls.

Included in the TCR beta cDNA libraries were unique molecular identifiers. TCRdb redid the calling of the PCR reads with MiXCR, one entry per CDR3 protein. The sample consists of about 540,000 distinct CDR3 sequences, around 34% of them appearing once. As for this clonotype: Its antigen is as yet unknown.

The specimen was blood. The clonotype comes from a girl aged 2 to 17 with multiple sclerosis.

DNA of the CDR3: TGTGCCAGCAGGCTCGGGGCACCAGCAAACTACGAGCAGTACTTC. Its protein is CASRLGAPANYEQYF. The chain carries TRBV6-1 and TRBJ2-7; D may correspond to TRBD1 or TRBD2 (5 bases each). The CDR3 sequence is 15 residues long. CDR1 is MNHNS and CDR2 is SASEGT in the germline V gene. The V end lost 6 bases, the J end lost 3 bases, and 18 bases lay between the germline ends.